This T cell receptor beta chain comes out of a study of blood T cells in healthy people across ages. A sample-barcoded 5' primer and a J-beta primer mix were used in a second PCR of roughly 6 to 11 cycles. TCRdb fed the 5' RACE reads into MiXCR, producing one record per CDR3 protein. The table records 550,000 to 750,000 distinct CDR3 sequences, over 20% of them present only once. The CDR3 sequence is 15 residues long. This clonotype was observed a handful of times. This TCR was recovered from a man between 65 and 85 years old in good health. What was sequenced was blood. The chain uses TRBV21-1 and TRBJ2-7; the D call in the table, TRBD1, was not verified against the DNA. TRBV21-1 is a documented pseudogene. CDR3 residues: CASSKAQATTYEQYF. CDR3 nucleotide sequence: TGTGCCAGCAGCAAAGCACAGGCCACTACCTACGAGCAGTACTTC.